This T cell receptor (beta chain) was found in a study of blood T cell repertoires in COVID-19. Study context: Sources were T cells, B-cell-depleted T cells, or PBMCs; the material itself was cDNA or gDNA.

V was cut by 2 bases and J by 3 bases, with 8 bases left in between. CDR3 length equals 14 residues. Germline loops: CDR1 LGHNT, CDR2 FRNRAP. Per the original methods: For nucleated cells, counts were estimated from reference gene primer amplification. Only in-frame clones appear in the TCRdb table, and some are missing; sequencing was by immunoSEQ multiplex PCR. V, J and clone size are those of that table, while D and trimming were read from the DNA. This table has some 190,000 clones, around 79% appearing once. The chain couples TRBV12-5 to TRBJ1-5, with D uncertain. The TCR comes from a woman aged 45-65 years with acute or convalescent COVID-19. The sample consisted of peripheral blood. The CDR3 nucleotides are TGTGCTAGTGGTTTGACAGAAGTCAATCAGCCCCAGCATTTT. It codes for CASGLTEVNQPQHF. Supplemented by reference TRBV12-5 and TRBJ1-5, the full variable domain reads DARVTQTPRHKVTEMGQEVTMRCQPILGHNTVFWYRQTMMQGLELLAYFRNRAPLDDSGMPKDRFSAEMPDATLATLKIQPSEPRDSAVYFCASGLTEVNQPQHFGDGTRLSIL.